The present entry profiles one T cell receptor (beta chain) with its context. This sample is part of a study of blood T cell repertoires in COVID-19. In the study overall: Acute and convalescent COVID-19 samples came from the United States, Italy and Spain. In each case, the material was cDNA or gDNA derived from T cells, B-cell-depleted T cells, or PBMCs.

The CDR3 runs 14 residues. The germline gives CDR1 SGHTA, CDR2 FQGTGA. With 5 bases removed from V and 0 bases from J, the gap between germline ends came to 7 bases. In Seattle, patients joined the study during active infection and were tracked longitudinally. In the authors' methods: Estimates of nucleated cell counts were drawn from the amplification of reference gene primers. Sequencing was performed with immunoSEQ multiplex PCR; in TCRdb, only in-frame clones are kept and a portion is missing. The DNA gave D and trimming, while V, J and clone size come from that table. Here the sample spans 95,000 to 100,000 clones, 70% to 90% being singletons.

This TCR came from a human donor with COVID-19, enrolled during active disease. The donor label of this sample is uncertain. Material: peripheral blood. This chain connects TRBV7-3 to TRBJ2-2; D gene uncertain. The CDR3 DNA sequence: TGTGCCAGCAGCCCCGCGCCGAACACCGGGGAGCTGTTTTTT. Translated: CASSPAPNTGELFF.